This T cell receptor (beta chain) was captured in a study of T cell responses to AZD1222 COVID-19 vaccine. Comments on this clone: No antigen is known for it.

Study conclusions and caveats: There were mostly white British donors and more females than males, and clonal diversity was possibly underestimated. Baseline antibody screening turned up just 6 or 7 seropositive AZD1222 recipients. Repertoire samples came only from after the peak T cell response.

Unmatched junction bases numbered 14, after V lost 6 bases and J lost 6 bases. Per the germline V gene, CDR1 is SQVTM and CDR2 is ANQGSEA. The CDR3 loop spans 17 amino acids. Some clones are missing from TCRdb's copy, which holds only in-frame ones; the method was immunoSEQ multiplex PCR. This table holds 200,000 to 250,000 clones, approximately 94% found once. Sequenced here: peripheral blood, sampled 28 days after the second dose of the MenACWY control vaccine. This sequence joins TRBV29-1 and TRBJ2-3, with TRBD2 identical over 14 bases. The clonotype comes from an adult who received the MenACWY meningococcal vaccine as a control. CDR3 amino acids: CSVGGYGTSGRRDTQYF. In nucleotides, the CDR3 is TGCAGCGTCGGAGGGTACGGGACTAGCGGGAGAAGGGATACGCAGTATTTT.